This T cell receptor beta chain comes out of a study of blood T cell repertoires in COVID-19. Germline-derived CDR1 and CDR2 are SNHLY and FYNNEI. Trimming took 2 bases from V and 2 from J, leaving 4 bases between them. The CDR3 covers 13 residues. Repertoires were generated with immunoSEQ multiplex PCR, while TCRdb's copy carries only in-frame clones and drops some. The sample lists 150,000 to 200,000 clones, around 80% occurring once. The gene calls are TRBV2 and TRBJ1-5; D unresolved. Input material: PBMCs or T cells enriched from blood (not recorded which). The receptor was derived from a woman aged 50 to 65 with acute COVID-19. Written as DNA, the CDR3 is TGTGCCAGCAGTGAACCCGGCAATCAGCCCCAGCATTTT. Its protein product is CASSEPGNQPQHF.